Listed here are 7 T cell receptor beta chains from one sample, sequenced in a study of human T cells and chemical hapten exposure. Time point specified: pre-sensitization, week 0. The treatment was: therapeutic diphenylcyclopropenone sensitization with weekly scalp DPC. MiXCR, applied by TCRdb to the RACE reads, yields one record per CDR3 protein. The sample holds approximately 80,000 distinct CDR3 sequences, less than 15% seen once. Sample: whole blood, taken in connection with sensitization to the hapten diphenylcyclopropenone (DPC). The receptors derive from a woman aged 45 to 65 with alopecia areata. Some clones in this sample may be carry-over from other donors' samples.

This clonotype was found a few times. The chain carries TRBV5-4 and TRBJ2-3; D is possibly TRBD2 (5 bases). V was trimmed by 4 bases and J by 4 bases, leaving 16 bases between them. This CDR3 contains 15 residues. CDR1 and CDR2 from the germline V gene are SGHNT and YYREEE (reference sequence). The CDR3 loop is CASSRGPGEADTQYF. The CDR3 coding sequence is TGTGCCAGCAGCCGCGGGCCAGGAGAAGCAGATACGCAGTATTTT. The full variable domain, in which reference TRBV5-4 and TRBJ2-3 provide the parts outside the CDR3, is ETGVTQSPTHLIKTRGQQVTLRCSSQSGHNTVSWYQQALGQGPQFIFQYYREEENGRGNFPPRFSGLQFPNYSSELNVNALELDDSALYLCASSRGPGEADTQYFGPGTRLTVL.

This CDR3 reads CASSRTWALQETQYF. CDR3 coding DNA: TGTGCCAGCAGCCGAACCTGGGCGCTCCAAGAGACCCAGTACTTC. The J gene is TRBJ2-5, the V gene TRBV28; D not certain. This CDR3 is built from 15 residues. Trimming cost V 6 bases and J 1 base, with 15 bases left between them. The V gene's germline CDR1 is MDHEN and CDR2 SYDVKM.

This clonotype occurred a few times. This may come from a read error, since a much larger clone is one base off. The chain couples TRBV6-2 or TRBV6-3 to TRBJ2-1; D possibly corresponds to TRBD1 (6 bases). The CDR3 contains 16 residues. The germline gives CDR1 MNHEY, CDR2 SVGEGT. CDR3 region: CASSYLPQGIYNEQLF. CDR3 bases: TGTGCCAGCAGTTACTTACCACAGGGTATCTACAATGAGCAGCTCTTC.

This clonotype was observed a few times. The CDR3 spells CASSLGQGLDTGELFF. In DNA form, the CDR3 reads TGTGCCAGCAGTTTAGGACAGGGATTGGACACCGGGGAGCTGTTTTTT. V is TRBV6-5 and J is TRBJ2-2; 8 nucleotides agree with TRBD1. This CDR3 is built from 16 residues. V trimming: 4 bases; J trimming: 3 bases; junction bases outside the gene matches: 7. Germline CDR1 is MNHEY and CDR2 is SVGAGI.

This clonotype was counted between two and nine times. The chain recombines TRBV13 with TRBJ1-1; TRBD1 matches 7 bases. The germline V gene has CDR1 PRHDT and CDR2 FYEKMQ (reference sequence). Germline trimming cut 4 bases from V and 1 base from J; bases unmatched to any gene: 9. CDR3 length: 16 amino acids. The DNA of the CDR3 is TGTGCCAGCAGCTACGACAGGGAACCTCCGAACACTGAAGCTTTCTTT. It is translated as CASSYDREPPNTEAFF.

The chain has TRBV10-1 and TRBJ1-3; D not certain. CDR3 length: 13 amino acids. The germline gives CDR1 WNHNN, CDR2 SYGVQD (reference sequence). The germline V and J ends were trimmed by 8 bases and 0 bases, with 8 bases remaining between them. The CDR3 coding sequence is TGCGCCAGCCGGCCATCCTCTGGAAACACCATATATTTT. Protein product: CASRPSSGNTIYF.

This clonotype was recorded many times. The CDR3 bases are TGTGCCAGCAGTTTAGTAGCGGGGACCTACGAGCAGTACTTC. Residues: CASSLVAGTYEQYF. This chain joins TRBV12-3 or TRBV12-4 and TRBJ2-7; 8 bases are a match to TRBD2. J gave up 2 bases and V 1 base, and 1 base lay outside the gene matches. There are 14 residues in the CDR3.